The present T cell receptor beta chain was sequenced within a study of cytomegalovirus exposure and HLA in healthy donors. Germline CDR1 SGHNT, CDR2 YYREEE (reference sequence). Trimming took 5 bases from V and 9 from J, leaving 9 bases between them. The CDR3 is made up of 11 amino acids. PCR employed 60 Vbeta and 13 Jbeta primers. Measured with immunoSEQ multiplex PCR; TCRdb has only the in-frame clones, and not every one. The sample has fewer than 150,000 clones, 73% seen once. This clone has only one observation. This sequence was found in a human donor in good health. Specimen: PBMCs. The genes are TRBV5-4 and TRBJ2-1; unclear D gene. The CDR3 nucleotides are TGTGCCAGCAGATCTAGGTCTGAGCAGTTCTTC. Encoded protein: CASRSRSEQFF.